These 5 T cell receptor beta chains were sequenced from one sample in a study of T cells in tuberculosis. The protocol was immunoSEQ multiplex PCR, while the TCRdb copy is restricted to in-frame clones and leaves out a portion. The sample lists 50,000 to 65,000 clones; roughly 88% were seen once. After thawing and overnight rest, PBMC were stained with GMM-loaded CD1B tetramer, viability dye and anti-CD3 for sorting. C32 glucose monomycolate from Rhodococcus equi was loaded onto the CD1B tetramers. The sequenced material came from CD1b-GMM tetramer-negative cells sorted from PBMCs. The source of these receptors is an adult woman with latent tuberculosis.

The chain joins TRBV7-2 to TRBJ2-1; possibly TRBD1 for D (8 bases). The length of the CDR3 is 18 residues. Germline CDR1 is SGHTA and CDR2 is FQGNSA. Trimming took 5 bases from V and 6 from J, leaving 26 bases between them. The CDR3 nucleotides read TGTGCCAGCAGCCCCCGGACAGGGAGGGGATGGAGGGGCAATGAGCAGTTCTTC. Amino acid sequence: CASSPRTGRGWRGNEQFF.

The chain recombines TRBV4-1 with TRBJ2-1; 7 bases map to TRBD2. With V trimmed by 3 bases and J by 13 bases, 6 bases remained unmatched. Germline CDR1 reads MGHRA; CDR2 reads YSYEKL. The length of the CDR3 is 12 residues. The CDR3 DNA is TGCGCCAGCAGCCAGCCTAGCGGAGCTCAGTTCTTC. Its protein product is CASSQPSGAQFF.

In this sample, this clone turned up once. This chain connects TRBV9 to TRBJ2-1; TRBD2 agrees at 11 bases. With V trimmed by 5 bases and J by 5 bases, 12 bases remained unmatched. The CDR3 totals 17 residues. CDR1 is SGDLS, CDR2 YYNGEE, per germline. In DNA, the CDR3 is TGTGCCAGCAGTGCACATACTAGCGGGAGCGGGGACAATGAGCAGTTCTTC. The encoded protein is CASSAHTSGSGDNEQFF.

The CDR3 nucleotides are TGTGCCAGTAGTATTACCGGCGGCTCCTACGAGCAGTACTTC. It yields the protein CASSITGGSYEQYF. The rearrangement links TRBV19 to TRBJ2-7, with D unresolved. Between the trimmed V and J ends, which lost 3 bases and 0 bases, there was a span of 9 bases. Germline V gene lookup returns CDR1 LNHDA and CDR2 SQIVND (reference sequence). CDR3 size: 14 residues.

This sequence joins TRBV7-9 and TRBJ2-4; TRBD1 matches at 7 bases. Germline loops: CDR1 SEHNR, CDR2 FQNEAQ (reference sequence). The CDR3 covers 15 residues. With V trimmed by 4 bases and J by 0 bases, 3 bases remained unmatched. The CDR3, as DNA: TGTGCCAGCAGCTCGGGACAGCTAGCCAAAAACATTCAGTACTTC. It encodes CASSSGQLAKNIQYF.